One sample yielded the 16 T cell receptor beta chains listed below, sequenced in a study of CD8+CD57+ T cells in acquired aplastic anemia (dated by TCRdb to 2016 to 2018). The instrument was an Illumina HiSeq 2000. Genomic DNA served as template for TCR beta VDJ combination and CDR3 sequence profiling. TCRdb reran the public reads through fastp at Q25 and MiXCR, keeping productive beta chains. Records with the same CDR3 protein are collapsed into one entry carrying the most frequent genes and DNA. Present in this sample are 150,000 to 160,000 distinct CDR3 sequences, roughly 49% of which were seen just once. Of the sample, about an eighth falls within the top ten clones. The patients picked for sequencing were ones in whom flow cytometry had shown an expansion of CD8+CD57+ cells. The sequenced sample consisted of sorted CD4+, CD8+, or CD8+CD57+ T cells (not recorded which) from PBMCs. Receptors were obtained from a human donor with aplastic anemia.

This clonotype was detected ten times or more. The gene calls are TRBV15 and TRBJ2-4, with 7 positions matching TRBD1. Germline-derived CDR1 and CDR2 are LNHNV and YYDKDF (reference sequence). Losses at the gene ends were 3 bases for V and 7 bases for J; bases not matched to a gene: 6. The CDR3 has 14 residues. DNA of the CDR3: TGTGCCACCAGCAGCCGACAGGGTGGCAACATTCAGTACTTC. Translated: CATSSRQGGNIQYF. The full variable domain, in which reference TRBV15 and TRBJ2-4 provide the parts outside the CDR3, is DAMVIQNPRYQVTQFGKPVTLSCSQTLNHNVMYWYQQKSSQAPKLLFHYYDKDFNNEADTPDNFQSRRPNTSFCFLDIRSPGLGDTAMYLCATSSRQGGNIQYFGAGTRLSVL.

This clonotype has only a few counts. The chain employs TRBV20-1 and TRBJ1-1; 8 bases line up with TRBD1. Germline loops: CDR1 DFQATT, CDR2 SNEGSKA (reference sequence). CDR3 length: 10 amino acids. V gave up 5 bases and J gave up 12 bases; unmatched junction bases: 5. This CDR3 reads CSARDRKTFF. CDR3 coding DNA: TGCAGTGCTCGGGACAGGAAGACTTTCTTT.

This clonotype occurred a few times. This chain links TRBV24-1 with TRBJ2-7; D gene ambiguous. The J call may be mistaken, given a closer DNA end match to TRBJ2-5. The germline CDR1 and CDR2 sequences are KGHDR and SFDVKD. This CDR3 contains 12 residues. CDR3 nucleotide sequence: TGTGCCACCAGGGATCAACAAGAGACCCAGTACTTC. Encoded protein: CATRDQQETQYF.

The chain couples TRBV19 to TRBJ1-1; D perhaps matches TRBD1 (5 bases). The germline CDR1 and CDR2 sequences are LNHDA and SQIVND (reference sequence). CDR3 length equals 15 residues. Between the trimmed V and J ends, which lost 2 bases and 0 bases, there was a span of 10 bases. CDR3 in DNA: TGTGCCAGTAGTATACCAGGGCAGATGAACACTGAAGCTTTCTTT. The encoded protein is CASSIPGQMNTEAFF. Supplemented by reference TRBV19 and TRBJ1-1, the full variable domain reads DGGITQSPKYLFRKEGQNVTLSCEQNLNHDAMYWYRQDPGQGLRLIYYSQIVNDFQKGDIAEGYSVSREKKESFPLTVTSAQKNPTAFYLCASSIPGQMNTEAFFGQGTRLTVV.

This clonotype was recorded once. This clone may be a read error of a much larger clone one base away. The chain links TRBV6-4 to TRBJ1-5, with D unresolved. The length of the CDR3 is 14 residues. V lost 2 bases and J 0 bases, leaving 5 bases between the germline ends. Per germline, CDR1 MRHNA and CDR2 SNTAGT. The CDR3 protein is CASSDSYSNQPQHF. CDR3 nucleotide sequence: TGTGCCAGCAGTGACAGTTATAGCAATCAGCCCCAGCATTTT.

This clonotype has ten or more counts. The V and J genes are TRBV4-3 and TRBJ2-3; D tentatively fits TRBD1 or TRBD2 (5 bases each). Per the germline V gene, CDR1 is LGHNA and CDR2 is YSLEER. The CDR3 totals 15 residues. The V end was cut by 0 bases, the J end by 6 bases, with 13 bases between. This chain's CDR3 is CASSQDRGYMDTQYF. Written as DNA, the CDR3 is TGCGCCAGCAGCCAAGACCGGGGCTACATGGATACGCAGTATTTT.

The chain joins TRBV10-3 to TRBJ1-2; D perhaps matches TRBD1 (5 bases). This CDR3 has 11 residues. Trimming shortened V by 6 bases and J by 7 bases, and 9 bases separated the two germline ends. The V gene's germline CDR1 is ENHRY and CDR2 SYGVKD. For the CDR3, the DNA is TGTGCCATCAGACAGGAGGGTGGCTACACCTTC. Translated: CAIRQEGGYTF.

The sample holds a few counts of this clonotype. A read error may explain this, as a much larger clone is one base away. J is TRBJ1-2 and V is TRBV12-3 or TRBV12-4, with a weak D call TRBD1 (5 bases). Trimming stripped 8 bases from V and 5 bases from J, with 18 bases between. This CDR3 is 14 amino acids long. CDR3 in amino acids: CASGETEDGYGYTF. The CDR3 nucleotides are TGTGCCAGCGGAGAGACAGAGGATGGGTATGGCTACACCTTC.

Turning to this clonotype: This may be a read error: a much more frequent sequence differs by one nucleotide. This chain connects TRBV6-5 to TRBJ2-7; D may be TRBD1 (5 bases). This CDR3 is built from 13 residues. The V end was cut by 2 bases, the J end by 3 bases, with 8 bases between. Germline values: CDR1 MNHEY, CDR2 SVGAGI. CDR3 nucleotides: TGTGCCAGCAGTTACGGGGCAGACTACGAGCAGTACTTC. Protein: CASSYGADYEQYF.

This clonotype was observed at least ten times. The genes are TRBV20-1 and TRBJ2-7; 10 bases are a match to TRBD2. The CDR3 is made up of 15 amino acids. The germline V gene has CDR1 DFQATT and CDR2 SNEGSKA (reference sequence). After removal of 0 bases from V and 0 bases from J, the junction contained 2 bases not matched to a gene. CDR3 sequence (DNA): TGCAGTGCTAGAGAGCTAGCGGGGGACTCCTACGAGCAGTACTTC. This codes for CSARELAGDSYEQYF.

The rearrangement uses TRBV27 and TRBJ2-3; D is undetermined. CDR1 MNHEY and CDR2 SMNVEV come from the germline V gene (reference sequence). Trimming stripped 10 bases from V and 5 bases from J, with 22 bases between. This CDR3 has 15 residues. CDR3 in DNA: TGTGCCACCTTGTCTTTGTTGGGCCGGATAGATACGCAGTATTTT. Amino acid sequence: CATLSLLGRIDTQYF.

The chain combines TRBV6-1 with TRBJ2-7, with 8 bases that match TRBD1. Germline V gene data show CDR1 as MNHNS and CDR2 as SASEGT. The ends lost 5 bases at V and 5 bases at J; junction bases unmatched: 8. This CDR3 region has 14 residues. CDR3 in amino acids: CASSRDRGVDEQYF. CDR3 nucleotide sequence: TGTGCCAGCAGTCGCGACAGGGGAGTTGACGAGCAGTACTTC.

The chain has TRBV4-1 and TRBJ2-7; D may correspond to TRBD1 or TRBD2 (5 bases each). Trimming pared 1 base from V and 4 bases from J, leaving 14 bases between. CDR3 length equals 15 residues. The germline V gene encodes CDR1 MGHRA and CDR2 YSYEKL. The CDR3 region has the DNA TGCGCCAGCAGCCAAGTGGGGACGAGCCGGTACGAGCAGTACTTC. Translated: CASSQVGTSRYEQYF.

The V gene is TRBV2, the J gene TRBJ2-3, with a possible D match to TRBD1 (5 bases). Deletions cut 2 bases from V and 4 bases from J, with 7 bases between. The CDR3 is made up of 13 amino acids. Germline CDR1 and CDR2: SNHLY and FYNNEI. For the CDR3, the DNA is TGTGCCAGCAGTGAACAGGGTTCAGATACGCAGTATTTT. It specifies CASSEQGSDTQYF.

Turning to this clonotype: This could be a read error, since a much larger clone is one nucleotide away. The V and J genes are TRBV6-1 and TRBJ1-2, with D unresolved. CDR1 and CDR2 from the germline V gene are MNHNS and SASEGT. The CDR3 consists of 14 residues. The CDR3 DNA is TGTACCAGCAGTGGCCCAGCCACGCCCTATGGCTACACCTTC. It translates to CTSSGPATPYGYTF.

V gene TRBV24-1 combines with J gene TRBJ1-1; D is uncertain. The CDR3 runs to 14 residues. Trimming stripped 1 base from V and 3 bases from J, with 8 bases between. Germline-derived CDR1 and CDR2 are KGHDR and SFDVKD. Here the CDR3 DNA reads TGTGCCACCAGTGATTTTAGCGGGGACACTGAAGCTTTCTTT. It specifies CATSDFSGDTEAFF.